Only one count was recorded for the clone carrying this T cell receptor (beta chain). Germline is not matched at one junction end, which may reflect a read error. This sample is drawn from a study of blood T cell repertoires in COVID-19. Overall study: The United States, Italy and Spain provided the acute and convalescent COVID-19 samples. Nucleic acid was either cDNA or gDNA, and it came from T cells, B-cell-depleted T cells, or PBMCs.

Per the original methods: The assay estimated nucleated cells by amplifying reference gene primers. Measured with immunoSEQ multiplex PCR; TCRdb has only the in-frame clones, and not every one. V and J calls and clone size are those listed in that table; D and trimming were worked out from the DNA. The profile covers under 150,000 clones, with about 90% appearing a single time and about 2.3% taken by the ten largest. This CDR3 comprises 15 residues. Germline loops: CDR1 KGHSH, CDR2 LQKENI. Material: peripheral blood. The genes are TRBV18 and TRBJ2-7, with 8 bases matching TRBD1. The sequence derives from a human donor in a cohort sampled during active COVID-19. CDR3: CASTPATGANYEQYF. The CDR3 DNA follows: TGTGCCAGCACACCTGCGACAGGGGCTAACTACGAGCAGTACTTC.